These 15 T cell receptor beta chains came from one sample sequenced in a study of vaccination and CD4 T cells after COVID-19. Treatment specified: roughly 10-day PBMC culture with coronavirus spike peptide pools or control peptides (ViraFEST assay). Their antigens are not known. The study sequenced cultured CD4+ T cell DNA using the Oncomine TCR Beta short-read assay. One entry per CDR3 protein results from TCRdb running MiXCR on the PCR reads. The sample includes some 16,000 distinct CDR3 sequences, roughly 63% seen only once; the top ten take 12%. The sequencing sample was made of CD4+ T cells from blood, cultured in vitro. The receptors come from a human donor who had recovered from COVID-19.

This chain links TRBV19 with TRBJ1-2; no definite D call. V was trimmed by 5 bases and J by 1 base, leaving 11 bases between them. The CDR3 has 14 amino acids. The germline V gene has CDR1 LNHDA and CDR2 SQIVND (reference sequence). CDR3 nucleotides: TGTGCCAGTAGTTCCCCACTTCTTAACTATGGCTACACCTTC. It yields the protein CASSSPLLNYGYTF.

The chain employs TRBV20-1 and TRBJ1-1; D is ambiguous. The CDR3 is 14 amino acids. Germline assignment: CDR1 DFQATT and CDR2 SNEGSKA (reference sequence). V was shortened by 5 bases and J by 1 base, with 14 bases between the two germline ends. In DNA, the CDR3 is TGCAGTGCTGCCGAGATGCGGAGGAACACTGAAGCTTTCTTT. Amino acids: CSAAEMRRNTEAFF.

The chain is built from TRBV20-1 and TRBJ2-7; 8 nucleotides line up with TRBD2. J was trimmed by 3 bases and V by 3 bases; bases with no gene match: 7. The CDR3 runs to 14 residues. From germline, CDR1 is DFQATT and CDR2 SNEGSKA (reference sequence). CDR3 loop: CSASTASGFYEQYF. DNA of the CDR3: TGCAGTGCTAGTACGGCTAGCGGGTTCTACGAGCAGTACTTC.

The chain has TRBV7-2 and TRBJ2-7; no firm D call. CDR3 length: 14 amino acids. V was trimmed by 5 bases and J by 2 bases, leaving 13 bases between them. The V gene's germline CDR1 is SGHTA and CDR2 FQGNSA. CDR3 loop: CASSPTLNTYEQYF. The CDR3 DNA follows: TGTGCCAGCAGCCCGACTCTTAATACCTACGAGCAGTACTTC. Full variable domain (outside the CDR3, taken from reference TRBV7-2 and TRBJ2-7): GAGVSQSPSNKVTEKGKDVELRCDPISGHTALYWYRQSLGQGLEFLIYFQGNSAPDKSGLPSDRFSAERTGGSVSTLTIQRTQQEDSAVYLCASSPTLNTYEQYFGPGTRLTVT.

This clonotype was detected a few times. The chain combines TRBV7-3 with TRBJ1-2; TRBD1 might be the D (6 bases). The V and J ends lost 5 bases and 7 bases respectively, with 20 bases between them. The CDR3 consists of 15 residues. The V gene's germline CDR1 is SGHTA and CDR2 FQGTGA. Here the CDR3 DNA reads TGTGCCAGCAGCCCCGACCCGACAGCGACAGGTGGCTACACCTTC. It encodes CASSPDPTATGGYTF. The whole variable domain, filled in from reference TRBV7-3 and TRBJ1-2, reads GAGVSQTPSNKVTEKGKYVELRCDPISGHTALYWYRQSLGQGPEFLIYFQGTGAADDSGLPNDRFFAVRPEGSVSTLKIQRTERGDSAVYLCASSPDPTATGGYTFGSGTRLTVV.

The sample holds one count of this clonotype. The rearrangement uses TRBV28 and TRBJ1-2; D not certain. CDR1 and CDR2 (germline): MDHEN, SYDVKM. The CDR3 is 14 amino acids. The germline V and J ends were trimmed by 3 bases and 4 bases, with 12 bases remaining between them. CDR3 DNA: TGTGCCAGCAGTTTCTTTCAAAGCAGCTATGGCTACACCTTC. Translating it yields CASSFFQSSYGYTF.

The rearrangement uses TRBV15 and TRBJ2-3; the D is unclear. Germline assignment: CDR1 LNHNV and CDR2 YYDKDF (reference sequence). Trimming stripped 0 bases from V and 4 bases from J, with 17 bases between. The CDR3 totals 17 residues. Here the CDR3 reads CATSRDRATMDADTQYF. CDR3 bases: TGTGCCACCAGCAGAGACCGAGCCACCATGGACGCAGATACGCAGTATTTT.

Turning to this clonotype: The junction departs from germline at one end; a sequencing error may be responsible. In DNA, the CDR3 is TGTGCCAGCATCGGGACTAGCGGCACCGAGGAGTACTTC. As protein: CASIGTSGTEEYF. The chain couples TRBV6-1 to TRBJ2-7, with 11 bases aligning to TRBD2. Germline V gives CDR1 MNHNS, CDR2 SASEGT. The CDR3 extends over 13 amino acids.

The V call is TRBV4-2, the J call TRBJ2-1; 8 bases are shared with TRBD2. The germline V gene encodes CDR1 LGHNA and CDR2 YNFKEQ. J gave up 6 bases and V 0 bases, and 13 bases lay outside the gene matches. The CDR3 length is 18 residues. CDR3 sequence reads: CASSQDILSGTTFNEQFF. CDR3 bases: TGTGCCAGCAGCCAAGATATCCTTAGCGGGACTACCTTCAATGAGCAGTTCTTC.

This chain uses TRBV6-5 with TRBJ1-1; 7 nucleotides agree with TRBD1. Germline lookup yields CDR1 MNHEY and CDR2 SVGAGI. The CDR3 runs to 16 residues. V shed 3 bases and J 4 bases; nucleotides not matched to a gene: 11. The CDR3 region is CASSYRVRGGSTEAFF. Written as DNA, the CDR3 is TGTGCCAGCAGTTATCGGGTTAGAGGGGGCAGCACTGAAGCTTTCTTT.

The chain combines TRBV20-1 with TRBJ2-5; 10 bases match TRBD2. V shed 6 bases, J shed 2 bases, and the junction held 3 bases outside the gene matches. Germline CDR1 DFQATT, CDR2 SNEGSKA (reference sequence). CDR3 length: 13 residues. CDR3 bases: TGCAGTGCCTCAGCGGGAGGGCAAGAGACCCAGTACTTC. Its protein is CSASAGGQETQYF.

The V call is TRBV7-9, the J call TRBJ2-1; 10 bases match TRBD2. The ends lost 5 bases at V and 0 bases at J; junction bases unmatched: 4. Germline CDR1 reads SEHNR; CDR2 reads FQNEAQ (reference sequence). The CDR3 loop spans 16 amino acids. CDR3 DNA: TGTGCCAGCAGCACCCAGCGGGGGGGCTCCTACAATGAGCAGTTCTTC. It encodes CASSTQRGGSYNEQFF.

This clonotype appeared once. The rearrangement links TRBV11-2 to TRBJ2-5; D might be TRBD2 (8 bases). Trimming stripped 6 bases from V and 4 bases from J, with 18 bases between. CDR3 length: 15 residues. Germline assignment: CDR1 SGHAT and CDR2 FQNNGV. DNA of the CDR3: TGTGCCAGCAGTTTCAAGGGGGCGGGAGGAGAGACCCAGTACTTC. Protein sequence: CASSFKGAGGETQYF.

The chain joins TRBV2 to TRBJ1-3; no definite D call. Germline CDR1 reads SNHLY; CDR2 reads FYNNEI. The ends were cut back, 4 bases at V and 7 bases at J, with 2 bases in the middle. This CDR3 contains 10 residues. The CDR3 region is CASSVNTIYF. The DNA of the CDR3 is TGTGCCAGCAGTGTCAACACCATATATTTT.

This clonotype was found a few times. The rearrangement links TRBV18 to TRBJ2-7; the D gene is possibly TRBD2 (5 bases). Germline V gene data show CDR1 as KGHSH and CDR2 as LQKENI. The CDR3 sequence is 12 residues long. V was cut by 6 bases and J by 4 bases, with 10 bases left in between. DNA of the CDR3: TGTGCCAGCTCCCGCGCGGGTTACGAGCAGTACTTC. The encoded protein is CASSRAGYEQYF. Combining the CDR3 with reference TRBV18 and TRBJ2-7 gives the whole variable domain NAGVMQNPRHLVRRRGQEARLRCSPMKGHSHVYWYRQLPEEGLKFMVYLQKENIIDESGMPKERFSAEFPKEGPSILRIQQVVRGDSAAYFCASSRAGYEQYFGPGTRLTVT.